Included here is one T cell receptor (beta chain) sequence, with context. Which antigen it targets is not known. Base-call qualities are not available, and no considerably larger clone is one nucleotide away. Whole blood was collected in K2EDTA tubes by collaborating institutions according to the institutions' own protocols. For TCRbeta analysis, collaborator samples were shipped as frozen whole blood, as isolated PBMCs, or as DNA extracted from either sample type. The sample belongs to a study of blood T cell repertoires in COVID-19 (dated by TCRdb to 2020 to 2021). Turning to the overall study: Samples covering the acute and convalescent phases of COVID-19 were provided by collaborators in the United States, Italy and Spain. A de-identified subject ID, COVID-19 status, age in years and sex were almost always included in the sample metadata. Subjects who had been exposed to COVID-19, were actively infected with it, or had recovered from it provided the deeply sampled blood TCRbeta repertoires that made up the dataset. A freely available public database, intended as a resource for researchers studying the immune response to SARS-CoV-2, is where the repertoires were released. Samples were obtained from the ongoing ImmuneRACE study (first 160 participants) and from roughly 1,300 subjects provided by 6 global collaborators. HLA class I and class II types, where available, came from metadata supplied by the sample provider rather than from assay-based typing. The prospective study material was composed of cDNA or gDNA derived from T cells, B-cell-depleted T cells, or PBMCs.

The immunoSEQ Assay, a bias-controlled multiplex PCR, was used to amplify TCRbeta CDR3 regions from genomic DNA. Concerning the study's data processing: The number of nucleated cells in each sample was estimated from the amplification of reference gene primers within the assay. To quantify the absolute abundance of each unique TCRbeta CDR3 rearrangement, sequence reads were collapsed and filtered. For each sample, productive Simpson clonality was calculated by taking the square root of Simpson's diversity index across productive rearrangements. This immuneACCESS table, as held by TCRdb, lists in-frame sequences with V and J called but not all clones. Of the missing ones, under half trace to an unresolved V gene in checked studies; the others have no known cause. V and J calls plus clone size are reproduced from that table; the DNA served to infer D and trimming. The sample table records about 140,000 clones; approximately 86% of these occur just once. Roughly 5% of the sample lies in the top ten.

Per the germline V gene, ENHRY is the CDR1 and SYGVKD is the CDR2. The CDR3 sequence holds 14 residues, the cysteine and phenylalanine included. Here the CDR3 DNA is all that survives: 42 bases in frame from base 1. V sheds 4 bases and J sheds 6 bases, leaving 15 bases between their ends. The study at large found these results: The amount of clinical and demographic metadata varied by source and participant and was provided uncurated.

The receptor comes from a human donor in a cohort sampled during active COVID-19. The chain couples TRBV10-3 to TRBJ1-2; a confident D gene designation cannot be given. The sequencing input was peripheral blood. This receptor carries the CDR3 CAISGGSSRDGYTF. The nucleotide sequence is TGTGCCATCAGTGGCGGGTCATCTCGGGATGGCTACACCTTC.